These 5 T cell receptor beta chains were sequenced from one sample in a study of tumor-infiltrating lymphocytes in primary liver carcinoma. With a constant-region primer, TCR beta cDNA was made from 500 ng of total RNA. A slightly modified ARM-PCR protocol with three nested multiplex PCR rounds produced these TCR beta libraries. The opening two PCR rounds, ten to eleven cycles each, paired TRBV1-TRBV30 forward primers with a C-beta reverse primer. MiXCR was run by TCRdb on the multiplex PCR reads, yielding one entry per CDR3 protein. The sample contains 110,000 or so distinct CDR3 sequences, approximately 78% of which appear only once. Between 20 and 30 mg of unsorted bulk tissue served as the source from which RNA and DNA were co-extracted. Sequencing was done on a sample of liver tumor tissue from sampling region 3. Subset described: tumor region T3, left-lateral pole. The source is a man aged 35-49 years with primary liver carcinoma and hepatitis B virus infection.

The table lists this clonotype with many counts. The chain combines TRBV6-1 with TRBJ1-5; D ambiguous. CDR3 length: 14 amino acids. Germline V gives CDR1 MNHNS, CDR2 SASEGT. Trimming stripped 2 bases from V and 2 bases from J, with 7 bases between. CDR3 residues: CASSERVGNQPQHF. The CDR3 coding sequence is TGTGCCAGCAGTGAAAGGGTTGGCAATCAGCCCCAGCATTTT.

The sample holds a few counts of this clonotype. The DNA of the CDR3 is TGCGCCAGCAGTCCAAAGACAGGGCATCCCCCCAGGGGGCTGTTTTTT. It yields the protein CASSPKTGHPPRGLFF. This rearrangement joins TRBV4-3 to TRBJ2-2; 7 positions agree with TRBD1. Germline V gene data show CDR1 as LGHNA and CDR2 as YSLEER. There are 16 residues in the CDR3. Trimming cost V 6 bases and J 13 bases; bases outside gene matches: 20.

The chain uses TRBV6-2 or TRBV6-3 and TRBJ2-2; D is uncertain. CDR3 length: 16 amino acids. Germline lookup yields CDR1 MNHEY and CDR2 SVGEGT. Deletions cut 0 bases from V and 7 bases from J, with 15 bases between. The CDR3 here is CASSYSIVTTIGELFF. CDR3 sequence (DNA): TGTGCCAGCAGTTACTCGATAGTGACAACCATCGGGGAGCTGTTTTTT.

This clonotype has just one count. Since the CDR3 does not end with the conserved phenylalanine or tryptophan, this likely comes from a read error. This CDR3 is CASSLARAPASSYNEQFV. DNA for the CDR3: TGTGCCAGCAGCTTAGCGCGGGCCCCCGCCAGCTCCTACAATGAGCAGTTCGTC. The chain employs TRBV7-9 and TRBJ2-1; D is perhaps TRBD2 (5 bases). This CDR3 is 18 amino acids long. Germline V gene sequence: CDR1 SEHNR, CDR2 FQNEAQ (reference sequence). V was clipped by 0 bases and J by 0 bases, with 15 bases between them.

Details on this clonotype: A read error is likely, as this CDR3 ends without the conserved phenylalanine or tryptophan. The DNA is omitted, as the CDR3 cannot be located on it reliably, and the CDR3 follows TCRdb's listing. V is TRBV6-5 and J is TRBJ2-3; the table's TRBD1 call for D was not verified on the DNA. Germline values: CDR1 MNHEY, CDR2 SVGAGI. From its first to its last residue, the CDR3 has 12 amino acids. CDR3 sequence reads: CASTGGAGTLYL.